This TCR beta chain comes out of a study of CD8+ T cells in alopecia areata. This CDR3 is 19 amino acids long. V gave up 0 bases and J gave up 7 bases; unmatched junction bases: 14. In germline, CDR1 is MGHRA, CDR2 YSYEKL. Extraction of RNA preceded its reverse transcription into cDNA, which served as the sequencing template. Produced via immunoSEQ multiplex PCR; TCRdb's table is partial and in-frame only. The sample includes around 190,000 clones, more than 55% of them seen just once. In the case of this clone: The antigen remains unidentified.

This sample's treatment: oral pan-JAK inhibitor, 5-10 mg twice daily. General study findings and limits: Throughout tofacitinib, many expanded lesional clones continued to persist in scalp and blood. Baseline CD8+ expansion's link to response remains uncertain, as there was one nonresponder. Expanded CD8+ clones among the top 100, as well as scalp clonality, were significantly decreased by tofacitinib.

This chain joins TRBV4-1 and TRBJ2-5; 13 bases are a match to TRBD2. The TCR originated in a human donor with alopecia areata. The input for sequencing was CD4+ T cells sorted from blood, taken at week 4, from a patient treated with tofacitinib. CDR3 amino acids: CASSQDYGLAGAGGMTQYF. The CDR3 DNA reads TGCGCCAGCAGCCAAGATTACGGACTAGCGGGAGCGGGGGGTATGACCCAGTACTTC.